These T cell receptor beta chains were read from a single sample in a study of T cells in Graves' hyperthyroidism and ophthalmopathy. One entry per CDR3 protein results from TCRdb running MiXCR on the multiplex PCR reads. The repertoire consists of under 350,000 distinct CDR3 sequences, with around 20% occurring once and the leading ten covering under 55%. The sequenced sample consisted of blood. The receptors were sampled from a woman aged 45 to 65 with Graves' hyperthyroidism. Each CDR3 is given without its conserved first and last residue.

j_call	v_call	cdr3_length	cdr3_aa
TRBJ2-2	TRBV2	13	ASTYAGSSGGELF
TRBJ2-7	TRBV20-1	13	SATSPLAGGAEQY
TRBJ2-7	TRBV20-1	10	SAPHPVGEQY
TRBJ2-7	TRBV5-1	13	ASSPDGGRPYEQY
TRBJ1-2	TRBV5-1	12	ASSYDRAGYGYT
TRBJ1-3	TRBV29-1	9	SVDSGNTIY
TRBJ1-1	TRBV20-1	9	SASTGGVAF
TRBJ1-5	TRBV4-1	13	ASSQEFRGGQPQH
TRBJ2-3	TRBV11-2	12	ASSLKLSTDTQY
TRBJ1-3	TRBV4-2	15	ASSLSGKGLSGNTIY
TRBJ2-1	TRBV7-3	17	ASSLKVGCCSPSHNEQF
TRBJ2-1	TRBV4-1	13	ASSQEAGVYNKQF
TRBJ2-1	TRBV7-2	14	ASSLASSGSIYEQF
TRBJ2-6	TRBV7-3	13	ASSRDNSGANVLT
TRBJ2-7	TRBV10-3	12	AISRDQITYEQY
TRBJ2-1	TRBV7-9	15	ASSPRLAGGPFNEQF
TRBJ2-7	TRBV6-2/TRBV6-3	14	ASSRYRQGASYERY
TRBJ1-5	TRBV10-1	12	ASRRDRVNQPQH
TRBJ2-7	TRBV5-1	14	ASSRTGPWSSYEQY
TRBJ1-5	TRBV4-1	14	ASSQGGVPQNQPQH
TRBJ2-7	TRBV7-9	18	ASSEALLAGTAQRRYEQY
TRBJ1-1	TRBV6-1	11	ASSERAVSEAF
TRBJ1-1	TRBV20-1	14	SASRLGRGTNTEAF
TRBJ2-7	TRBV5-1	14	ASSQISGQGNYEQY
TRBJ2-1	TRBV15	13	ATSISSGGSGEQF
TRBJ1-2	TRBV28	14	ASSPQGAALNYGYT
TRBJ2-2	TRBV7-3	15	ASSSRGLAGGSRELF
TRBJ2-1	TRBV12-3/TRBV12-4	13	ASSFSRAGGNEQF
TRBJ1-1	TRBV10-3	12	AISVGPMNTEAF
TRBJ2-1	TRBV30	16	AWSVRWSGRAGYNEQF
TRBJ2-5	TRBV7-9	12	ASSNPGQKETQY
TRBJ1-5	TRBV4-2	13	ASSQARYGNQPQH
TRBJ2-7	TRBV7-3	12	TSSLGPSRVEQY
TRBJ2-2	TRBV19	15	ASSRTSGGVYTGELF
TRBJ2-4	TRBV7-9	15	ASSGGWAGHGKNIQY
TRBJ2-5	TRBV6-2/TRBV6-3	13	ASSYEFLGGRTQY
TRBJ1-6	TRBV5-1	15	ASSLIPPGPGSSPLH
TRBJ2-1	TRBV6-2/TRBV6-3	13	ASSSGHGVLNEQF
TRBJ1-4	TRBV28	15	ASYSAGTGLTNEKLF
TRBJ1-1	TRBV12-3/TRBV12-4	12	ASTEELMNTEAF
TRBJ2-6	TRBV20-1	13	SAPDRPSGANVLT
TRBJ1-1	TRBV12-3/TRBV12-4	12	ASSPWTANTEAF
TRBJ2-3	TRBV5-6	15	ASSLYWGSASTDTQY
TRBJ1-6	TRBV6-1	18	ASSSAPGQRPNSYNSPLH
TRBJ1-1	TRBV18	12	ASSGGSVITEAF
TRBJ2-7	TRBV11-2	11	ASSLTGAGEQY
TRBJ1-2	TRBV5-1	13	ASSLTGEANYGYT
TRBJ2-2	TRBV11-2	14	ASSYETMGPTGELF
TRBJ2-7	TRBV3-1	13	ASSQASGGNYEQY
TRBJ1-5	TRBV7-9	13	ASSLGSGPNQPQH
TRBJ2-2	TRBV3-1	12	ASSQGIVPGELF
TRBJ1-5	TRBV4-1	13	ASSTQGAGNQPQH